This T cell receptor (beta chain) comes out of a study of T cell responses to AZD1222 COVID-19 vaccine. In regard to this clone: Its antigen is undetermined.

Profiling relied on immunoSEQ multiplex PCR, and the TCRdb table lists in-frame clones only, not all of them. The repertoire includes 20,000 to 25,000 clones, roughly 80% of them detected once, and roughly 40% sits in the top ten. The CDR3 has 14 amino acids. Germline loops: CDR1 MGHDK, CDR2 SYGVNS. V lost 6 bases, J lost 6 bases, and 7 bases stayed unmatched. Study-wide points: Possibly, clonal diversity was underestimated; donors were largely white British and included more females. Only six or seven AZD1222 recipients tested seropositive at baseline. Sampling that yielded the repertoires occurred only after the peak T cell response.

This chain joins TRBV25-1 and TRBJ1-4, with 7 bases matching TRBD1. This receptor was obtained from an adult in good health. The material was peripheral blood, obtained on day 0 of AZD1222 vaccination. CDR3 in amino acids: CASSPDREYEKLFF. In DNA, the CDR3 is TGTGCCAGCAGCCCTGACAGGGAGTATGAAAAACTGTTTTTT.